In its sample, the clone carrying this T cell receptor beta chain was seen a few times. Its antigen is as yet unknown. This CDR3 region has 17 residues. Germline-derived CDR1 and CDR2 are SGHRS and YFSETQ. Trimming at V came to 4 bases and at J to 8 bases, leaving 12 bases not matched to a gene. Some clones are missing from TCRdb's copy, which holds only in-frame ones; the method was immunoSEQ multiplex PCR. Among 80,000 to 90,000 clones listed, almost 90% were seen once. The sample comes from a study of graft-versus-host responses after intestinal transplantation. General observations from the study: Elevated graft-versus-host to host-versus-graft clonal ratios in allografts were recorded for patients with graft-donor T cell macrochimerism.

Sequencing used unstimulated CD4+ T cells sorted from spleen or lymph node cells, obtained before intestinal transplant. The sequence was obtained from a human donor who received an intestinal transplant. The chain joins TRBV5-1 to TRBJ1-6; 10 nucleotides agree with TRBD1. Written as DNA, the CDR3 is TGCGCCAGCAGCCGGACCCCGGGACAGGGGAAAGATTCACCCCTCCACTTT. Translated: CASSRTPGQGKDSPLHF. The full variable domain, rest sourced from reference TRBV5-1 and TRBJ1-6, is KAGVTQTPRYLIKTRGQQVTLSCSPISGHRSVSWYQQTPGQGLQFLFEYFSETQRNKGNFPGRFSGRQFSNSRSEMNVSTLELGDSALYLCASSRTPGQGKDSPLHFGNGTRLTVT.